The 9 T cell receptor beta chains below were found in one sample sequenced in a study of CD8 T cells in ankylosing spondylitis. Study-level findings and limits: Apparently characteristic of ankylosing spondylitis blood was a TCR beta motif (eight highly homologous variants).

These receptors have no identified antigens. TCRdb ran MiXCR on the 5' RACE reads and lists one entry per CDR3 protein. The sample comprises fewer than 450,000 distinct CDR3 sequences, about a sixth of which are singletons, and 0.95% to 1.1% rests with the top ten. The source material was blood, either unsorted or a sorted T cell fraction (not recorded which). The receptors originated from a male donor with ankylosing spondylitis.

This clonotype was picked up a small number of times. The chain recombines TRBV30 with TRBJ2-7; D assignment may be TRBD1 or TRBD2 (5 bases each). Germline V lookup: CDR1 GTSNPN, CDR2 SVGIG (reference sequence). The CDR3 consists of 12 residues. V lost 8 bases, J lost 3 bases, and 14 bases lay in between. The chain's CDR3 is CAGGEGRYEQYF. The DNA for the CDR3 is TGTGCCGGGGGTGAGGGCCGCTACGAGCAGTACTTC.

This clonotype was recorded at least ten times. CDR3 sequence: CASSPGQGTYNEQFF. The DNA of the CDR3 is TGCGCCAGCAGCCCCGGACAGGGGACCTACAATGAGCAGTTCTTC. The rearrangement uses TRBV5-1 and TRBJ2-1; 9 bases align to TRBD1. Germline assignment: CDR1 SGHRS and CDR2 YFSETQ. The CDR3 runs 15 residues. The junction had 4 bases not matched to a gene; V was cut back by 4 bases and J by 2 bases.

V is TRBV19 and J is TRBJ2-3; TRBD1 matches 7 bases. The CDR3 totals 14 residues. With 5 bases clipped from V and 2 bases from J, the junction kept 4 bases outside the gene matches. Germline V gene data show CDR1 as LNHDA and CDR2 as SQIVND (reference sequence). The CDR3 coding sequence is TGTGCCAGTAGTTCGGGGACAGTCACAGATACGCAGTATTTT. This translates into CASSSGTVTDTQYF.

The chain employs TRBV29-1 and TRBJ2-5; TRBD2 matches at 11 bases. Unmatched junction bases numbered 10, after V lost 3 bases and J lost 4 bases. Germline V lookup: CDR1 SQVTM, CDR2 ANQGSEA. CDR3 length: 16 residues. CDR3 nucleotide sequence: TGCAGCGTTGAGGTAGCGGGAGGGTGGAACAGAGAGACCCAGTACTTC. Its protein product is CSVEVAGGWNRETQYF.

This chain uses TRBV5-5 with TRBJ1-1, with D unclear. V gave up 4 bases and J gave up 0 bases, with 10 bases separating them. Looked up from germline, CDR1 is SGHKS and CDR2 is YYEKEE (reference sequence). The CDR3 has 14 amino acids. Here the CDR3 reads CASSPIILNTEAFF. CDR3 DNA: TGTGCCAGCAGCCCCATAATATTGAACACTGAAGCTTTCTTT.

The chain combines TRBV9 with TRBJ2-5, with D unresolved. Germline CDR1 reads SGDLS; CDR2 reads YYNGEE. This CDR3 contains 15 residues. V lost 0 bases and J 0 bases, leaving 9 bases between the germline ends. CDR3 protein: CASSVDVGNQETQYF. CDR3 DNA: TGTGCCAGCAGCGTAGATGTGGGAAACCAAGAGACCCAGTACTTC.

The chain has TRBV15 and TRBJ2-4; TRBD2 aligns across 7 bases. Germline CDR1 LNHNV, CDR2 YYDKDF (reference sequence). V gave up 6 bases and J gave up 0 bases; unmatched junction bases: 2. The CDR3 contains 14 residues. The CDR3 region has the DNA TGTGCCACCAGGGTAGCGGGAGCCAAAAACATTCAGTACTTC. Amino acid sequence: CATRVAGAKNIQYF.

This clonotype was seen ten or more times. The chain links TRBV5-1 to TRBJ1-2, with TRBD1 matching over 10 bases. Germline V gene sequence: CDR1 SGHRS, CDR2 YFSETQ. After removal of 4 bases from V and 6 bases from J, the junction contained 6 bases not matched to a gene. This CDR3 region has 14 residues. This CDR3 reads CASSQGQGIDGYTF. CDR3 nucleotide sequence: TGCGCCAGCAGCCAGGGACAGGGGATCGATGGCTACACCTTC.

The rearrangement uses TRBV6-5 and TRBJ1-1; D is possibly TRBD1 (6 bases). The CDR3 covers 14 residues. Germline assignment: CDR1 MNHEY and CDR2 SVGAGI. V lost 2 bases and J 1 base, leaving 8 bases between the germline ends. The CDR3 nucleotides read TGTGCCAGCAGTTACGGGGGGGCGAACACTGAAGCTTTCTTT. It specifies CASSYGGANTEAFF.